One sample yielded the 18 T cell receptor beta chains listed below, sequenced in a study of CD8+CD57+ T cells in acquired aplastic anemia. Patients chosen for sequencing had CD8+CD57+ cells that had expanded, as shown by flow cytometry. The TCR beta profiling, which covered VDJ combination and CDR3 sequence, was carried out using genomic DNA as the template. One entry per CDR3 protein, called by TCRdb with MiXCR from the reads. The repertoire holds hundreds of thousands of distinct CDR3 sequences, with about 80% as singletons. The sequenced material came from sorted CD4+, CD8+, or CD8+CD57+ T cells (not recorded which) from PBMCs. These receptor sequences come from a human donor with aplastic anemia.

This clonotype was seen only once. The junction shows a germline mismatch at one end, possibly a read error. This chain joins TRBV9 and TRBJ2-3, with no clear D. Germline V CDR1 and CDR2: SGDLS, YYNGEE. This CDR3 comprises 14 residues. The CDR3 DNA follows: TGTGCCAGCAGCGTAGAGGGCTATCCCCTGGTGCAGAATTTT. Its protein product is CASSVEGYPLVQNF.

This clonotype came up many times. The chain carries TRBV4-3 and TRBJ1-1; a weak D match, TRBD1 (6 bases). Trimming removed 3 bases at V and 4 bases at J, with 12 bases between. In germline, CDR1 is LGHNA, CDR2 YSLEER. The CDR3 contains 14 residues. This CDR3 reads CASSQRGRVTEAFF. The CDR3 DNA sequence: TGCGCCAGCAGCCAGAGGGGGAGGGTCACTGAAGCTTTCTTT.

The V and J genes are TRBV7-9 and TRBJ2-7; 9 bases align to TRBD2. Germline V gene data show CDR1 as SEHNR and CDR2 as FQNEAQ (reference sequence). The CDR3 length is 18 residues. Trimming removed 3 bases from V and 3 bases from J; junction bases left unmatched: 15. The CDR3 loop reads CASSFHRSGGSLYYEQYV. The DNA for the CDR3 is TGTGCCAGCAGCTTTCATCGAAGCGGGGGGAGCCTTTACTACGAGCAGTACGTC.

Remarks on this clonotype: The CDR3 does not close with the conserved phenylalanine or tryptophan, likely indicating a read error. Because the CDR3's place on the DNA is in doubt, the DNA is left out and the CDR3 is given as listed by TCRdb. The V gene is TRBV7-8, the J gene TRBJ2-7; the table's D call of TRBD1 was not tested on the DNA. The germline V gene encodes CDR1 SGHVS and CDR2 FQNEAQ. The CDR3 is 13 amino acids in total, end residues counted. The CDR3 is CASSSGGADEQNA.

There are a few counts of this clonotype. The CDR3 DNA follows: TGTGCCAGCAGCTTAGCGGGTGGATACGGGGCTACCGTCCTGACTTTC. Encoded protein: CASSLAGGYGATVLTF. The J gene is TRBJ2-6, the V gene TRBV7-9, with D perhaps given as TRBD1 or TRBD2 (5 bases each). Looked up from germline, CDR1 is SEHNR and CDR2 is FQNEAQ (reference sequence). The V end lost 0 bases, the J end lost 12 bases, and 18 bases lay between the germline ends. The CDR3 sequence is 16 residues long.

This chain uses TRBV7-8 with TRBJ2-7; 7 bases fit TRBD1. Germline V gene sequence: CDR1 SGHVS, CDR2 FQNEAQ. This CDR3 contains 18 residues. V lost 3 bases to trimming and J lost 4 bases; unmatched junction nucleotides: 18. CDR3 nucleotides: TGTGCCAGCAGCTTTGATGCAGACGGGACAGCCCTTTCTTACGAGCAGTACGTC. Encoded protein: CASSFDADGTALSYEQYV.

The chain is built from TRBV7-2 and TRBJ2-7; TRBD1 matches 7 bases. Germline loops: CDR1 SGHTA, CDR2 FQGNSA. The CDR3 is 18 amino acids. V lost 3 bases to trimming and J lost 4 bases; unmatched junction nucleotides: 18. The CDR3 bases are TGTGCCAGCAGCTTTCCTCCAGACGGGACAGCGCTTTATTACGAGCAGTACGTC. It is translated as CASSFPPDGTALYYEQYV.

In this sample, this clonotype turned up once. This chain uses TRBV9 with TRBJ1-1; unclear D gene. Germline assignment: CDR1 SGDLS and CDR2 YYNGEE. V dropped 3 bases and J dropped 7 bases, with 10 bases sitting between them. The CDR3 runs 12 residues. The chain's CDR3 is CASSAVMGEAFF. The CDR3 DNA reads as TGTGCCAGCAGCGCGGTTATGGGTGAAGCTTTCTTT.

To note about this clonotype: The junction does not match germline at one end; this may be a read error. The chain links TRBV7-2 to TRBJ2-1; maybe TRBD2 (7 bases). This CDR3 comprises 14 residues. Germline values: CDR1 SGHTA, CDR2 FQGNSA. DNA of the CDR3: TGTGGCAGCAGGACTGGGGGGGCATACAATGAGCAGTTCTTC. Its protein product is CGSRTGGAYNEQFF.

This CDR3 reads CASSGHPDPKDRYTF. CDR3 bases: TGTGCCAGCAGCGGTCATCCAGACCCGAAAGATCGTTACACCTTC. This sequence joins TRBV7-8 and TRBJ1-2; the D is unclear. Trimming cost V 5 bases and J 11 bases, with 24 bases left between them. CDR3 length: 15 amino acids. Germline-derived CDR1 and CDR2 are SGHVS and FQNEAQ. Full variable domain (rest looked up from reference TRBV7-8 and TRBJ1-2): GAGVSQSPRYKVAKRGQDVALRCDPISGHVSLFWYQQALGQGPEFLTYFQNEAQLDKSGLPSDRFFAERPEGSVSTLKIQRTQQEDSAVYLCASSGHPDPKDRYTFGSGTRLTVV.

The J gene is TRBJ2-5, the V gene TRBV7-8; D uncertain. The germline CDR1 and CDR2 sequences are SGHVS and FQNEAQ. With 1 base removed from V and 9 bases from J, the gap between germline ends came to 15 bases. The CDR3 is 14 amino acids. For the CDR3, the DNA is TGTGCCAGCAGCTTAGGTCCAGAGCGAGCAGCCCAGTACTTC. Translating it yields CASSLGPERAAQYF.

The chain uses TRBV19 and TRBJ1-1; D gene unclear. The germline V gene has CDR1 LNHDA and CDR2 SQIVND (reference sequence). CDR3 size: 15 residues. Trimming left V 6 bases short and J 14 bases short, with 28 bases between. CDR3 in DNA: TGTGCCAGTAGCCTGGATCTCGGAGCCAACACTGAGGAGTTCTTT. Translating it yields CASSLDLGANTEEFF.

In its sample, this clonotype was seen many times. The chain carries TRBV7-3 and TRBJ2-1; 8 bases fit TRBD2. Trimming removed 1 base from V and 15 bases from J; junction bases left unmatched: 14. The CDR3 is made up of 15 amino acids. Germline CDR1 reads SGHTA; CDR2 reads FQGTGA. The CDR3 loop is CASSLNGGGFSEWFF. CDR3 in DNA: TGTGCCAGCAGCTTAAATGGCGGGGGGTTCTCAGAGTGGTTCTTC.

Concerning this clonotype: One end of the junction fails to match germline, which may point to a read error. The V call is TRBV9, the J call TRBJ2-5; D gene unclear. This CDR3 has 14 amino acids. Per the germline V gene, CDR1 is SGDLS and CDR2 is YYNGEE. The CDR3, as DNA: TGTGCCAGCAGCAGAGGCACAGAGACGGAGAATTTTGACTTC. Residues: CASSRGTETENFDF.

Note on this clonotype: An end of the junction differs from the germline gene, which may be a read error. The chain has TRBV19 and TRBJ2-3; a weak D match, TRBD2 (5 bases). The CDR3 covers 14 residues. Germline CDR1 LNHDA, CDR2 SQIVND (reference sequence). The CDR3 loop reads CASSIAGGPYTQQF. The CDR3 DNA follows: TGTGCCAGTAGTATAGCTGGCGGGCCCTACACGCAGCAGTTT. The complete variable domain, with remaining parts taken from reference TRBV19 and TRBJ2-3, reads DGGITQSPKYLFRKEGQNVTLSCEQNLNHDAMYWYRQDPGQGLRLIYYSQIVNDFQKGDIAEGYSVSREKKESFPLTVTSAQKNPTAFYLCASSIAGGPYTQQFGPGTRLTVL.

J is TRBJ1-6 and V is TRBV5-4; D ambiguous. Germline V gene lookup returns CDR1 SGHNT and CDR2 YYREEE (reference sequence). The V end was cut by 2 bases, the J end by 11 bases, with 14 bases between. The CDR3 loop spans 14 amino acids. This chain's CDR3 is CASSFTSVRAPLHF. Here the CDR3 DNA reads TGTGCCAGCAGCTTTACTAGCGTACGGGCACCCCTCCACTTT.

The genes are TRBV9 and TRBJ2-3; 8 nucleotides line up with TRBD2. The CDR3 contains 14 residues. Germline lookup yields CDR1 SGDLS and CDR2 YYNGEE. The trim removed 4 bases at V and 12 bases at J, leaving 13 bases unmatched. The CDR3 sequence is CASSSAGGSYNQYF. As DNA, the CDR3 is TGTGCCAGCAGCTCCGCGGGAGGTTCCTACAATCAGTATTTT.

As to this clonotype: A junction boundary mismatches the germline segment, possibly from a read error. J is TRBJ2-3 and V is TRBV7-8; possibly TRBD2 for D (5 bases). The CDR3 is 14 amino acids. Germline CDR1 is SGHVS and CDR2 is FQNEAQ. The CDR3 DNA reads TGTGCCAGCAGCTTTCATGGAGGTCGCACAGCCCTTTCCTTT. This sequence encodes CASSFHGGRTALSF.